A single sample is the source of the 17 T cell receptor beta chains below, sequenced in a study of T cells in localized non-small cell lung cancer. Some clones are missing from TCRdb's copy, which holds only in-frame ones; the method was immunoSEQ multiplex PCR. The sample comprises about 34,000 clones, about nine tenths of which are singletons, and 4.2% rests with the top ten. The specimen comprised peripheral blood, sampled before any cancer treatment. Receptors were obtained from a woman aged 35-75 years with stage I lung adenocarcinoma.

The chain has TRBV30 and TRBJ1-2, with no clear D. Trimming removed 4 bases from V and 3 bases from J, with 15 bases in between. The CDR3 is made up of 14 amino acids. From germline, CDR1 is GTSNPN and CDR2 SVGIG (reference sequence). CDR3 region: CAWNGQELYYGYTF. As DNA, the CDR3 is TGTGCCTGGAATGGTCAGGAACTATACTATGGCTACACCTTC.

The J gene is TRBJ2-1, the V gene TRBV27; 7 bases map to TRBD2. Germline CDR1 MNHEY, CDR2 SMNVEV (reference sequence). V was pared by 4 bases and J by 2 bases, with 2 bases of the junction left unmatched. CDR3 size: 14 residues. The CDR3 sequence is CASSWGGAYNEQFF. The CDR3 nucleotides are TGTGCCAGCAGTTGGGGGGGGGCCTACAATGAGCAGTTCTTC.

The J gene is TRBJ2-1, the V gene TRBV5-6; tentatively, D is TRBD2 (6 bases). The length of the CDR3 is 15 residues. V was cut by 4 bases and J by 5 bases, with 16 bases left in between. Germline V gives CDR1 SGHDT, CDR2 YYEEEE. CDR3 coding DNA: TGTGCCAGCAGCCTTTTGGGGGGTCTGGACAATGAGCAGTTCTTC. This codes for CASSLLGGLDNEQFF.

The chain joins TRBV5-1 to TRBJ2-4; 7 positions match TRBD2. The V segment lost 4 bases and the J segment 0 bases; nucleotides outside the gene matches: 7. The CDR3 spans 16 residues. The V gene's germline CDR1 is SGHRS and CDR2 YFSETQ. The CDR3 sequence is CASSPGTTLAKNIQYF. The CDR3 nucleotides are TGCGCCAGCAGCCCAGGGACTACATTAGCCAAAAACATTCAGTACTTC.

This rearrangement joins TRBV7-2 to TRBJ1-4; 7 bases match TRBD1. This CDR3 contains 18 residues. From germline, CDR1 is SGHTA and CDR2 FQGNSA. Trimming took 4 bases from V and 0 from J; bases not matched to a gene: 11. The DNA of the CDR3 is TGTGCCAGCAGCTCACAACCGGGACAGCTTTCAACTAATGAAAAACTGTTTTTT. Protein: CASSSQPGQLSTNEKLFF.

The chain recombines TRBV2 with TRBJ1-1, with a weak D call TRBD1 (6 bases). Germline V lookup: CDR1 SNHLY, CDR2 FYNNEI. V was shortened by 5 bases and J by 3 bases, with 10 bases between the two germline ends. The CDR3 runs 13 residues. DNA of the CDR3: TGTGCCAGCAGTTTGGACAGCGACACTGAAGCTTTCTTT. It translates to CASSLDSDTEAFF. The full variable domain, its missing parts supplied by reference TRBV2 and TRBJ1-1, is EPEVTQTPSHQVTQMGQEVILRCVPISNHLYFYWYRQILGQKVEFLVSFYNNEISEKSEIFDDQFSVERPDGSNFTLKIRSTKLEDSAMYFCASSLDSDTEAFFGQGTRLTVV.

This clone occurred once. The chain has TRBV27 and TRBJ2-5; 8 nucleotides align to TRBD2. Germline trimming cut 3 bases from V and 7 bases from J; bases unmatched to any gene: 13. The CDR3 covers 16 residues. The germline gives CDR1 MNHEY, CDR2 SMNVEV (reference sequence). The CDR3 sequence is CASSFTAGGLTRTQYF. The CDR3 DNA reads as TGTGCCAGCAGTTTCACGGCGGGGGGCCTCACAAGGACCCAGTACTTC.

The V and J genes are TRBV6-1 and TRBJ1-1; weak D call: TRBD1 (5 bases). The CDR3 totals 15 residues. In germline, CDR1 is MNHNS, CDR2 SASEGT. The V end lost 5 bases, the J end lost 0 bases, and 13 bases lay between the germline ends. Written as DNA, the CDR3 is TGTGCCAGCAGTCCGCGGGGCTTATTGAACACTGAAGCTTTCTTT. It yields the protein CASSPRGLLNTEAFF.

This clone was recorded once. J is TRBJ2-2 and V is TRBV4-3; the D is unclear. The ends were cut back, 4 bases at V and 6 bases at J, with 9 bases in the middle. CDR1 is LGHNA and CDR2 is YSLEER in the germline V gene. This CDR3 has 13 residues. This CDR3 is CASSLGLSGELFF. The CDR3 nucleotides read TGCGCCAGCAGCCTAGGATTGTCCGGGGAGCTGTTTTTT.

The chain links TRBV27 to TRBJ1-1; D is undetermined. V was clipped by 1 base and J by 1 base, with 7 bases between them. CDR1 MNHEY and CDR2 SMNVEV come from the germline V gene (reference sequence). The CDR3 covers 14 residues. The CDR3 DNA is TGTGCCAGCAGTTTATTCGGCAGGAACACTGAAGCTTTCTTT. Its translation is CASSLFGRNTEAFF.

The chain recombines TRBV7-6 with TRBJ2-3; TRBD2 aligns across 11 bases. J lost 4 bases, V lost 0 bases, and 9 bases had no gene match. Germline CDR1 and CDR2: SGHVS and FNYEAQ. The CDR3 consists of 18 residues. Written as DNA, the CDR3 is TGTGCCAGCAGCTTAGCGGCTAGCGGGGGGCCGGTGTCAGATACGCAGTATTTT. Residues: CASSLAASGGPVSDTQYF. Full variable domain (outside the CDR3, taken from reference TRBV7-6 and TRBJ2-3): GAGVSQSPRYKVTKRGQDVALRCDPISGHVSLYWYRQALGQGPEFLTYFNYEAQQDKSGLPNDRFSAERPEGSISTLTIQRTEQRDSAMYRCASSLAASGGPVSDTQYFGPGTRLTVL.

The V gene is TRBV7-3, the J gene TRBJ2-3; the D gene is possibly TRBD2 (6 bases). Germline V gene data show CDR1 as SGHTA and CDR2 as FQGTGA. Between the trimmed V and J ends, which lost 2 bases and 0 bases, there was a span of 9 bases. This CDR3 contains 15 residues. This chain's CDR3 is CASSLGGASTDTQYF. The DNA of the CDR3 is TGTGCCAGCAGCTTAGGCGGGGCTAGCACAGATACGCAGTATTTT. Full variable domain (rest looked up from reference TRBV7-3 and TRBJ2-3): GAGVSQTPSNKVTEKGKYVELRCDPISGHTALYWYRQSLGQGPEFLIYFQGTGAADDSGLPNDRFFAVRPEGSVSTLKIQRTERGDSAVYLCASSLGGASTDTQYFGPGTRLTVL.

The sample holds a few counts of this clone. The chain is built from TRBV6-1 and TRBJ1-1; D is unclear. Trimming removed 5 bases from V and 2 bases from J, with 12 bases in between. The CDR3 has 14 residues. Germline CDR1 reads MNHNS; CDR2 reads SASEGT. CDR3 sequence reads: CASSTGIYNTEAFF. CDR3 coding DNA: TGTGCCAGCAGTACCGGGATCTACAACACTGAAGCTTTCTTT.

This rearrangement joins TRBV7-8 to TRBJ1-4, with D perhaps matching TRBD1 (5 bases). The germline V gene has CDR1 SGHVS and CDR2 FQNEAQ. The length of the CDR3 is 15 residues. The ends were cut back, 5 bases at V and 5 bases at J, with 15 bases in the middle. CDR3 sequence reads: CASSPPDRGNEKLFF. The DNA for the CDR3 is TGTGCCAGCAGCCCACCAGACAGAGGAAATGAAAAACTGTTTTTT. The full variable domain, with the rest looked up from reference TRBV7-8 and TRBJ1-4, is GAGVSQSPRYKVAKRGQDVALRCDPISGHVSLFWYQQALGQGPEFLTYFQNEAQLDKSGLPSDRFFAERPEGSVSTLKIQRTQQEDSAVYLCASSPPDRGNEKLFFGSGTQLSVL.

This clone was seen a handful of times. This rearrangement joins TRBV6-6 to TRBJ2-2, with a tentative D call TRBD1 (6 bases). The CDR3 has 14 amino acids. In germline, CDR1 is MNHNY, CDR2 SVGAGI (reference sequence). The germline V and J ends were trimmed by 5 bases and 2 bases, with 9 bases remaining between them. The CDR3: CASSQQGNTGELFF. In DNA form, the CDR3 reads TGTGCCAGCAGTCAACAGGGTAACACCGGGGAGCTGTTTTTT.

In DNA, the CDR3 is TGCGCCAGCAGCCAACTAACAGGGGATGAGCAGTTCTTC. Its translation is CASSQLTGDEQFF. The chain is built from TRBV4-3 and TRBJ2-1, with TRBD1 matching 7 bases. CDR3 length equals 13 residues. The germline CDR1 and CDR2 sequences are LGHNA and YSLEER. Trimming cost V 2 bases and J 8 bases; bases outside gene matches: 3.

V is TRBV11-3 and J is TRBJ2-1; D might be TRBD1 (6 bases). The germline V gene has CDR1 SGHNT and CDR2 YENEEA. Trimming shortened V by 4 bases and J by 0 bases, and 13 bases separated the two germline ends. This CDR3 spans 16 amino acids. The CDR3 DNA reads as TGTGCCAGCAGCTACACGACAGGTTTCTCCTACAATGAGCAGTTCTTC. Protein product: CASSYTTGFSYNEQFF. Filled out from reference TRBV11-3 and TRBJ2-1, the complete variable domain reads EAGVVQSPRYKIIEKKQPVAFWCNPISGHNTLYWYLQNLGQGPELLIRYENEEAVDDSQLPKDRFSAERLKGVDSTLKIQPAELGDSAVYLCASSYTTGFSYNEQFFGPGTRLTVL.